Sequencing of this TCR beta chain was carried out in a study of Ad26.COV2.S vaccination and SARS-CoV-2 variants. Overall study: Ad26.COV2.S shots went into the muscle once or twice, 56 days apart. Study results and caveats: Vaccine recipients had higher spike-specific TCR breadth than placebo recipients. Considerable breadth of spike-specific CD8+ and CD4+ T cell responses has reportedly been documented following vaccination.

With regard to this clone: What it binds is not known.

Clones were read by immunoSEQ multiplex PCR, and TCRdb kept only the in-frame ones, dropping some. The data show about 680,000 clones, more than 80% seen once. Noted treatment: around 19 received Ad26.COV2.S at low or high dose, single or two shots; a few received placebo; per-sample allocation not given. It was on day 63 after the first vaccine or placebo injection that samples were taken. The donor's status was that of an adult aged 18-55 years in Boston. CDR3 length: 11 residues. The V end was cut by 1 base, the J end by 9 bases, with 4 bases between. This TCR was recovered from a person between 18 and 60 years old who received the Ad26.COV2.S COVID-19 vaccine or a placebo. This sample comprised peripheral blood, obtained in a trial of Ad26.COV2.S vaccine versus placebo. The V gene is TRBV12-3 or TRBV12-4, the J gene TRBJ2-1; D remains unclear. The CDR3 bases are TGTGCCAGCAGTTTAGGGGGTGAGCAGTTCTTC. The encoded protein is CASSLGGEQFF.